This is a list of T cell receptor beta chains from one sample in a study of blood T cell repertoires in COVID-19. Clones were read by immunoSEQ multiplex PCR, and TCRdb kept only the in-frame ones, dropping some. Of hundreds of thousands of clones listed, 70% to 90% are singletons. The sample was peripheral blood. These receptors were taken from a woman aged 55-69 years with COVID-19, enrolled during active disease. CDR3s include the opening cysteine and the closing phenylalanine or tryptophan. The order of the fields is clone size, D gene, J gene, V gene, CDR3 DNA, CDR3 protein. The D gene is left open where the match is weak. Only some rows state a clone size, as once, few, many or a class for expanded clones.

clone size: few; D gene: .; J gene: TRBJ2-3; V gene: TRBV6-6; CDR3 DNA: TGTGCCAGCAGTCCCCCATCCGGGTCAGATTTTATTACAGATACGCAGTATTTT; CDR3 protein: CASSPPSGSDFITDTQYF
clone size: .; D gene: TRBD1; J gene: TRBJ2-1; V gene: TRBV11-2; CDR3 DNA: TGTGCCAGCAGGACCGTCGGGACAGGATACAATGAGCAGTTCTTC; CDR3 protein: CASRTVGTGYNEQFF
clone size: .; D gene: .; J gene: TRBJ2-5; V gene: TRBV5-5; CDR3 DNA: TGTGCCAGCAAGGCTGGGCCCTCCCTGGGCCAAGAGACCCAGTACTTC; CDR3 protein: CASKAGPSLGQETQYF
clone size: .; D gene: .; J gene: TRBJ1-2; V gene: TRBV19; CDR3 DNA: TGTGCCAGTAGTTTCCTCAACTATGGCTACACCTTC; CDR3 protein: CASSFLNYGYTF
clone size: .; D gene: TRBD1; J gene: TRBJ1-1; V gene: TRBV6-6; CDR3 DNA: TGTGCCAGCAGTTTACAGGGGTCAAAAACTGAAGCTTTCTTT; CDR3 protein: CASSLQGSKTEAFF
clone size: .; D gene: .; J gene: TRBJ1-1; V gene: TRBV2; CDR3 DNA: TGTGCCAGCAGTGAAATGGGGCCGAACACTGAAGCTTTCTTT; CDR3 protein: CASSEMGPNTEAFF
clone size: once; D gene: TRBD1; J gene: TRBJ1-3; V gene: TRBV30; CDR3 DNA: TGTGCCTGGAGTCGTCGGGACAGGGTGGGAAACACCATATATTTT; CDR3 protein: CAWSRRDRVGNTIYF
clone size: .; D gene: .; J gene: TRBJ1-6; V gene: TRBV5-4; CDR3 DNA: TGTGCCAGCAGCTTGATTGCGAATTCACCCCTCCACTTT; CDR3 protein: CASSLIANSPLHF
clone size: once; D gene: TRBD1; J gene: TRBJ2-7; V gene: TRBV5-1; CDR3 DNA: TGCGCCAGCAAGTGGACAGGGCCTACCTACGAGCAGTACTTC; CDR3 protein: CASKWTGPTYEQYF
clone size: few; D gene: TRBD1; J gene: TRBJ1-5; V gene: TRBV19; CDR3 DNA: TGTGCCAGTATTCCCGGGACAGGGGGCGGCAATCAGCCCCAGCATTTT; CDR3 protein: CASIPGTGGGNQPQHF
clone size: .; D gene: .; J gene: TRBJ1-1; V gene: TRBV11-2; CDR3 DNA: TGTGCCAGCAGCTTCGCCCAGGGGTATTCGACTGAAGCTTTCTTT; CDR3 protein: CASSFAQGYSTEAFF
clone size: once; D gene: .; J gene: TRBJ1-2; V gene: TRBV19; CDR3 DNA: TGTGCCAGTAGTGCGTACCGGGACACAGCTAACTATGGCTACACCTTC; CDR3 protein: CASSAYRDTANYGYTF
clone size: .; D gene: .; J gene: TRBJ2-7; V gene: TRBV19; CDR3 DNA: TGTGCCAGTAGTATAGTCGGCGGGGCCTCCTACGAGCAGTACTTC; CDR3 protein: CASSIVGGASYEQYF
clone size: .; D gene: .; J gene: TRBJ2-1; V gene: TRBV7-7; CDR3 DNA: TGTGCCAGCAGCTCCTCCCCGGGATACAATGAGCAGTTCTTC; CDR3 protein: CASSSSPGYNEQFF
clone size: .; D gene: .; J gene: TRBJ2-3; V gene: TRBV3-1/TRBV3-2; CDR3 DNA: TGTGCCAGCAGACCTACTGGTGGAAGCGGCCCCACAGATACGCAGTATTTT; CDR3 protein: CASRPTGGSGPTDTQYF
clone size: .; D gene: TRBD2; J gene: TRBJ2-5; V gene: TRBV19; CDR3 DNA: TGTGCCAGTAGTACGCCCGACTGGGGGGGGGAGACCCAGTACTTC; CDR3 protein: CASSTPDWGGETQYF
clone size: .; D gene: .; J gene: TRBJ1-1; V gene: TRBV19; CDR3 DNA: TGTGCCAGTAGTATAGGTACGCGGAACACTGAAGCTTTCTTT; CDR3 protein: CASSIGTRNTEAFF
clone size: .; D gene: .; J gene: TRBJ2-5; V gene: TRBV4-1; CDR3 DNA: TGCGCCAGCAGCCAAGCACAGCAAGAGACCCAGTACTTC; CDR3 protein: CASSQAQQETQYF
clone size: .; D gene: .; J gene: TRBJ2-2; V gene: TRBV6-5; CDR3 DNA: TGTGCCAGCACCCCCGACAGGACCGGGGAGCTGTTTTTT; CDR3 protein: CASTPDRTGELFF
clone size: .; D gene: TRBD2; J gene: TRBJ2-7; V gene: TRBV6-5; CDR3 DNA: TGTGCCAGCAGTTATCTAGCGGAAACCTACGAGCAGTACTTC; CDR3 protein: CASSYLAETYEQYF
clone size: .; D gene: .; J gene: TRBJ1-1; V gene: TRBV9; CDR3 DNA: TGTGCCAGCAGTCCGGGGGGGCCTAGGGCTGAAGCTTTCTTT; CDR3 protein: CASSPGGPRAEAFF
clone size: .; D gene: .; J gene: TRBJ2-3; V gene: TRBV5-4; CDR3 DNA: TGTGCCAGCAGCTTTGTGCGGGCAGATACGCAGTATTTT; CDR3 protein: CASSFVRADTQYF
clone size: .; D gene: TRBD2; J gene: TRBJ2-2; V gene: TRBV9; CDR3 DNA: TGTGCCAGCAGCCAAAGGACTAGTCTGGCCGGGGAGCTGTTTTTT; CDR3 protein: CASSQRTSLAGELFF
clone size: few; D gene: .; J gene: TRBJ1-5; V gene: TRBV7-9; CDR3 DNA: TGTGCCAGCAGCCCTACGGATCAGCCCCAGCATTTT; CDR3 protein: CASSPTDQPQHF
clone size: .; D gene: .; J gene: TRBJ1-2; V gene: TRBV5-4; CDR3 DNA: TGTGCCAGCAGCTTGGGGCGGCAGACTTCCAATGGCTACACCTTC; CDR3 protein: CASSLGRQTSNGYTF
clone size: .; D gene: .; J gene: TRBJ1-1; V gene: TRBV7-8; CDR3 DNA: TGTGCCAGCAGCTCGCCGTCCGGAGGGAACACTGAAGCTTTCTTT; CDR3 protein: CASSSPSGGNTEAFF
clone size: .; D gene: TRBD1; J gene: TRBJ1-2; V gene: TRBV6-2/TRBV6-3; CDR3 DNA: TGTGCCAGCAGTTACCCGGGACAGGGTAAGATCGACTATGGCTACACCTTC; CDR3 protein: CASSYPGQGKIDYGYTF
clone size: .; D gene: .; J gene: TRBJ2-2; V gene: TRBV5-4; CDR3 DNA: TGTGCCAGCAGCTTGCCCGAACAGGGAACCGGGGAGCTGTTTTTT; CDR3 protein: CASSLPEQGTGELFF
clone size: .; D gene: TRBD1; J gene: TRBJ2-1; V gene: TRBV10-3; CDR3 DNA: TGTGCCATCACAAGGGGTCAGGAAAGAACAGGGGGCCCCTACAATGAGCAGTTCTTC; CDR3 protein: CAITRGQERTGGPYNEQFF
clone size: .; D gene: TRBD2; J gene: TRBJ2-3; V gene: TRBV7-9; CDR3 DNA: TGTGCCAGCAGCTCCGGGGGGACTAGCGGGGGTACGCAGTATTTT; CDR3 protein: CASSSGGTSGGTQYF
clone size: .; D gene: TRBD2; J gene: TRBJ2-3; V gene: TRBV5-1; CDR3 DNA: TGCGCCAGCAGCTTGGCTGGGGACTACACAGATACGCAGTATTTT; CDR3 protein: CASSLAGDYTDTQYF
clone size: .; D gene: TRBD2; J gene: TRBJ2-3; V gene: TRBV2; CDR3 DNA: TGTGCCAGCAGCGGGCCCGGGGGGGGCGGCCGCACAGATACGCAGTATTTT; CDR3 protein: CASSGPGGGGRTDTQYF
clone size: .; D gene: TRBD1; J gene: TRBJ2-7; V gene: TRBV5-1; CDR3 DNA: TGCGCCAGCAGCTTTGCAAGGGACCGACAGGGGGCCACCTACGAGCAGTACTTC; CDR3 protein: CASSFARDRQGATYEQYF
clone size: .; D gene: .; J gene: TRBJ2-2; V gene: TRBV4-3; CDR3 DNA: TGCGCCAGCAGCCAAGAGGCATACAGGGTAGGGGTTACCGGGGAGCTGTTTTTT; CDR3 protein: CASSQEAYRVGVTGELFF
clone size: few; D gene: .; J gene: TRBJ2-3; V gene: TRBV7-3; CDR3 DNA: TGTGCCAGCAGCTTGCTAGGCGGGACAGATACGCAGTATTTT; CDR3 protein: CASSLLGGTDTQYF
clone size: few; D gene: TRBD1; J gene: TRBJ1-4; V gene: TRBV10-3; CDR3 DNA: TGTGCCACAGGGACAGGGGATGAAAAACTGTTTTTT; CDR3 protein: CATGTGDEKLFF
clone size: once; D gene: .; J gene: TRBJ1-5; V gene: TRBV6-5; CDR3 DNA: TGTGCCAGCAGTTACGGTCGAGAGCAGCCCCAGCATTTT; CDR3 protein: CASSYGREQPQHF
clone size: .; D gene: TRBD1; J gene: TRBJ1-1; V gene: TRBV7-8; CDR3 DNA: TGTGCCAGCAGCAAGGGACAGGGAGGGGACACTGAAGCTTTCTTT; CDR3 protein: CASSKGQGGDTEAFF
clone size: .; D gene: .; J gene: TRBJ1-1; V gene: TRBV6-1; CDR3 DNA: TGTGCCAGCAGTGAATTTGGTGCGGAGAACACTGAAGCTTTCTTT; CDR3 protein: CASSEFGAENTEAFF
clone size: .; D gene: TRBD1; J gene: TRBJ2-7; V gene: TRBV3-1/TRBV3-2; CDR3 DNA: TGTGCCAGCAGCCGGACAGGGTCTTACGAGCAGTACTTC; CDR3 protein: CASSRTGSYEQYF
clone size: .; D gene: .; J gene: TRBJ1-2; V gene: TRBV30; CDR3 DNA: TGTGCCTGGTGGGGCAGGGATTCCTATGGCTACACCTTC; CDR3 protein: CAWWGRDSYGYTF
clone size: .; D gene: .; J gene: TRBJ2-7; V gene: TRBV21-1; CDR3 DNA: TGTGCCAGCAGCAAAGCCCGAGGACATGGGGACTACGAGCAGTACTTC; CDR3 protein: CASSKARGHGDYEQYF
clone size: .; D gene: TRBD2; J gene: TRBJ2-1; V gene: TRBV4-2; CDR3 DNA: TGTGCCAGCAGCCAAGGATCCGGGGGGTTCATAAGGAATGAGCAGTTCTTC; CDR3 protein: CASSQGSGGFIRNEQFF
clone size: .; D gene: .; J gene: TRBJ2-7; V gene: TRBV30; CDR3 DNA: TGTGCCTGGAGCACAGGGCCAGCTAGGGAGCAGTACTTC; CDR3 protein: CAWSTGPAREQYF
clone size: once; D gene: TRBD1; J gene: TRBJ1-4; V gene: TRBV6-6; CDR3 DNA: TGTGCCAGCAGGCGACAGGGTGGGGATAATGAAAAACTGTTTTTT; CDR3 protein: CASRRQGGDNEKLFF
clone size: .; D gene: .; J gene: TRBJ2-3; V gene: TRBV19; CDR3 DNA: TGTGCCAGTAGAGGTCCAACAGGAGGGAGTCCAGATACGCAGTATTTT; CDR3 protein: CASRGPTGGSPDTQYF
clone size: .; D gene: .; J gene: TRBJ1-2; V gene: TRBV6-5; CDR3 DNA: TGTGCCAGCAGTAGACAGAGTAACTATGGCTACACCTTC; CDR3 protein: CASSRQSNYGYTF
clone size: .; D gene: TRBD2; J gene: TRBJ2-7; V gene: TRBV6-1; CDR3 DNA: TGTGCCAGCAGTGAATTCGGGACTAGCTACGAGCAGTACTTC; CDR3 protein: CASSEFGTSYEQYF
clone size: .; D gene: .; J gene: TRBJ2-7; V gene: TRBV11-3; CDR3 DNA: TGTGCCAGCAGCACCATCACAGGTTTCTATACCTACGAGCAGTACTTC; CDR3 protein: CASSTITGFYTYEQYF
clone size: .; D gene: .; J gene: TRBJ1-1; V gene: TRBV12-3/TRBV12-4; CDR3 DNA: TGTGCCAGCACCCCAGGGATCGGGAGTGAAGCTTTCTTT; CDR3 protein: CASTPGIGSEAFF
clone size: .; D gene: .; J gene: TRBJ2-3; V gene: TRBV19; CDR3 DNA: TGTGCCAGTAGTACTCAGCTTCTAGTCGCAGATACGCAGTATTTT; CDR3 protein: CASSTQLLVADTQYF
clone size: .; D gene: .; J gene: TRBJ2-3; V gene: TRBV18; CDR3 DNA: TGTGCCACATCGTACTTAGGGACTCAGACAGATACGCAGTATTTT; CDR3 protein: CATSYLGTQTDTQYF
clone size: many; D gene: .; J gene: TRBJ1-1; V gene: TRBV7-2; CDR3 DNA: TGTGCCCTGCGGAGGGTGACTATGAACACTGAAGCTTTCTTT; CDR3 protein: CALRRVTMNTEAFF
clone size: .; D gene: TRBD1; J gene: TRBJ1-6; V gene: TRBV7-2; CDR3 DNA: TGTGCCAGCAGGCAAGCCGGGACAGATAATTCACCCCTCCACTTT; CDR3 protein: CASRQAGTDNSPLHF
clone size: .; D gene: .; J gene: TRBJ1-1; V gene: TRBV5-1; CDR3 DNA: TGCGCCAGCAGCACCCAGGGGTCCACTGAAGCTTTCTTT; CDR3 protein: CASSTQGSTEAFF
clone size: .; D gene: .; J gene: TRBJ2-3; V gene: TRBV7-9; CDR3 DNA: TGTGCCAGCAGCCCCCGTCTAACCCGAGGAGATACGCAGTATTTT; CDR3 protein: CASSPRLTRGDTQYF
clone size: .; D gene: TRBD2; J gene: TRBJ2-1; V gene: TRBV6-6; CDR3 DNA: TGTGCCAGTGCGGGACTAGTCAATGAGCAGTTCTTC; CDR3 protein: CASAGLVNEQFF
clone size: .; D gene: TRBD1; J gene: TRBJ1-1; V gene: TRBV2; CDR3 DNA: TGTGCCAGCAGCCCCAGGACAGGGGGTACTGAAGCTTTCTTT; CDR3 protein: CASSPRTGGTEAFF
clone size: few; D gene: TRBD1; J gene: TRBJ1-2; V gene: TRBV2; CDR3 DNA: TGTGCCAGCAGTGAAGCGGGACAGATTAACTATGGCTACACCTTC; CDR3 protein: CASSEAGQINYGYTF